Shown below are 7 T cell receptor beta chains from a single sample sequenced in a study of T-cell reconstitution after alpha-beta-depleted transplantation in children. Unique molecular identifiers were used to barcode this TCRbeta library. TCRdb called the PCR reads again in MiXCR, with one record for every CDR3 protein. Of 200,000 to 250,000 distinct CDR3 sequences in the sample, about 11% were seen once. Here the sequenced sample was PBMCs, taken before TCRalphabeta/CD19-depleted stem cell transplant. Receptor source: a child under three years old with acute myeloid leukemia, due to receive a stem cell transplant.

On this clonotype: The junction differs from germline at one of its ends, possibly a read error. The chain is built from TRBV12-3 or TRBV12-4 and TRBJ2-2; TRBD2 is a possible D gene (6 bases). This CDR3 has 18 amino acids. The CDR3 loop is CAISTVGTLNLNTGELFF. CDR3 in DNA: TGTGCCATCAGTACCGTGGGGACTCTAAATCTTAACACCGGGGAGCTGTTTTTT.

This clonotype was counted ten times or more. The rearrangement joins TRBV20-1 to TRBJ2-4, with D possibly matching TRBD2 (6 bases). V was pared by 4 bases and J by 0 bases, with 19 bases between. The CDR3 is 17 residues long. Germline V gene sequence: CDR1 DFQATT, CDR2 SNEGSKA (reference sequence). Written as DNA, the CDR3 is TGCAGTGCTAACCTACCTCCCGCGGGGACAGCCAAAAACATTCAGTACTTC. It yields the protein CSANLPPAGTAKNIQYF.

This clonotype turned up a few times. The V call is TRBV5-1, the J call TRBJ2-3, with D tentatively TRBD2 (6 bases). Germline CDR1 SGHRS, CDR2 YFSETQ. The CDR3 sequence is 13 residues long. With 5 bases removed from V and 5 bases from J, the gap between germline ends came to 12 bases. The chain's CDR3 is CASRRRAGDTQYF. CDR3 DNA: TGCGCCAGCAGACGGAGGGCCGGAGATACGCAGTATTTT.

This clonotype has ten or more counts. The chain uses TRBV10-3 and TRBJ2-7, with TRBD1 matching 7 bases. Germline assignment: CDR1 ENHRY and CDR2 SYGVKD. The CDR3 covers 12 residues. The V gene end was trimmed by 8 bases and the J gene end by 4 bases; junction bases not matched to a gene: 5. The CDR3 reads CAIAGGNYEQYF. In DNA, the CDR3 is TGTGCCATCGCAGGGGGTAATTACGAGCAGTACTTC.

CDR3 bases: TGTGCCAGCACAACAACTCGACAGGGAAGGTTCTCTGGGGCCAACGTCCTGACTTTC. This gives the protein CASTTTRQGRFSGANVLTF. This chain links TRBV11-1 with TRBJ2-6, with TRBD1 matching 7 bases. Germline CDR1 SGHAT, CDR2 FQDESV (reference sequence). CDR3 size: 19 residues. V lost 7 bases, J lost 0 bases, and 15 bases stayed unmatched.

This clonotype has a count of ten or more. The chain has TRBV3-1 and TRBJ2-7, with 12 bases matching TRBD2. With 2 bases clipped from V and 2 bases from J, the junction kept 1 base outside the gene matches. The CDR3 spans 15 residues. Germline V gene data show CDR1 as LGHDT and CDR2 as YNNKEL (reference sequence). Here the CDR3 DNA reads TGTGCCAGCAGCCAACTAGCGGGAGGGCCCTACGAGCAGTACTTC. This gives the protein CASSQLAGGPYEQYF.

This clonotype was seen many times. This chain joins TRBV30 and TRBJ1-1; D is unclear. The CDR3 spans 13 residues. CDR1 is GTSNPN, CDR2 SVGIG, per germline (reference sequence). The V end lost 0 bases, the J end lost 6 bases, and 11 bases lay between the germline ends. The CDR3 DNA sequence: TGTGCCTGGAGTGTAACGGTAACGGCTGAAGCTTTCTTT. It specifies CAWSVTVTAEAFF.